What follows are 4 T cell receptor beta chains derived from one specimen sequenced in a study of blood T cell repertoires in COVID-19. Sequencing was performed with immunoSEQ multiplex PCR; in TCRdb, only in-frame clones are kept and a portion is missing. Among 230,000 or so clones listed, about 83% were seen once. Sequencing was performed on peripheral blood. These TCRs come from a middle-aged man with active or convalescent COVID-19.

V gene TRBV7-6 combines with J gene TRBJ2-1; the D gene is possibly TRBD2 (6 bases). The CDR3 runs to 16 residues. Germline CDR1 is SGHVS and CDR2 is FNYEAQ. The V end lost 4 bases, the J end lost 2 bases, and 15 bases lay between the germline ends. Written as DNA, the CDR3 is TGTGCCAGCAGCTCCGTGGAGGGTAGCACCTACAATGAGCAGTTCTTC. Amino acid sequence: CASSSVEGSTYNEQFF.

This chain joins TRBV6-4 and TRBJ1-6; D gene ambiguous. CDR1 and CDR2 (germline): MRHNA, SNTAGT. CDR3 length: 13 amino acids. Trimming removed 6 bases from V and 11 bases from J, with 14 bases in between. CDR3 loop: CASRAQEGAPLHF. DNA for the CDR3: TGTGCCAGCAGGGCTCAGGAGGGTGCACCCCTCCACTTT.

The V gene is TRBV11-2, the J gene TRBJ2-3; D is undetermined. The CDR3 runs to 12 residues. The germline gives CDR1 SGHAT, CDR2 FQNNGV. V was trimmed by 6 bases and J by 0 bases, leaving 4 bases between them. The CDR3 bases are TGTGCCAGCAGGCAGAGCACAGATACGCAGTATTTT. Its translation: CASRQSTDTQYF.

The chain is built from TRBV5-1 and TRBJ1-2; 8 bases fit TRBD1. V lost 4 bases to trimming and J lost 8 bases; unmatched junction nucleotides: 16. This CDR3 comprises 16 residues. Germline CDR1 and CDR2: SGHRS and YFSETQ. This chain's CDR3 is CASSPGSQGASSGYTF. CDR3 DNA: TGCGCCAGCAGCCCCGGATCCCAGGGGGCTTCGTCGGGCTACACCTTC.